This T cell receptor beta chain was identified in a study of radiotherapy plus CTLA-4 blockade in lung cancer. Overall study results and limits: The best predictor of response was reported to be early blood T cell clone dynamics, with interferon-beta.

The assay was immunoSEQ multiplex PCR, and TCRdb's table has in-frame clones only and misses some. The sample has about 49,000 clones; approximately 84% are singletons. Concerning this clone itself: The antigen remains unidentified.

This CDR3 is 14 amino acids long. V was shortened by 0 bases and J by 4 bases, with 10 bases between the two germline ends. The germline V gene has CDR1 SGHRS and CDR2 YFSETQ. The chain has TRBV5-1 and TRBJ2-5, with D tentatively TRBD2 (6 bases). The receptor comes from a human donor with non-small cell lung cancer whose response to radiotherapy plus ipilimumab could not be evaluated. The sample in question was peripheral blood, obtained from a patient treated with radiotherapy plus ipilimumab. In DNA form, the CDR3 reads TGCGCCAGCAGCTTGGCTCCCGGGGGAGAGACCCAGTACTTC. This sequence encodes CASSLAPGGETQYF.